This T cell receptor beta chain stems from a study of blood T cell repertoires in COVID-19. Study summary: Some COVID-19 samples were acute and others convalescent; all came from the United States, Italy and Spain.

Libraries were prepared by immunoSEQ multiplex PCR; TCRdb keeps only in-frame clonotypes and omits some of them. The sample contains some 53,000 clones, 85% to 90% of which appear only once. As concerns this clone: The junction departs from germline at one end; a sequencing error may be responsible. Distinct nucleotide sequences in the sample also encode this CDR3.

CDR3 size: 16 residues. Germline CDR1 reads KGHSH; CDR2 reads LQKENI. The clonotype comes from a man in his 70s with acute or convalescent COVID-19. The specimen sequenced was peripheral blood. The chain recombines TRBV18 with TRBJ2-3, with D possibly matching TRBD2 (6 bases). CDR3 nucleotides: TGTGCCAGCTCCCCACTAGCTGGCAGTTCCACAGATACGCAGTATTTT. It translates to CASSPLAGSSTDTQYF.